This T cell receptor beta chain appears in the sequencing data of a study of cytomegalovirus exposure and HLA in healthy donors. Study-level findings and limits: Confirmation in vitro established that a few CMV-associated chains were specific for CMV antigens. Among TCR beta chains, those listed as cytomegalovirus-associated numbered over 150. Subsequent analysis showed first-cohort TCR clusters tending to co-occur in more than 90 validation repertoires.

The protocol was immunoSEQ multiplex PCR, while the TCRdb copy is restricted to in-frame clones and leaves out a portion. Of tens of thousands of clones in the sample, roughly nine tenths are singletons; the top ten hold 2.5% to 3.5%. For this clone: The antigen remains unidentified.

Trimming cost V 2 bases and J 5 bases, with 13 bases left between them. This CDR3 is 14 amino acids long. The germline V gene has CDR1 MNHEY and CDR2 SMNVEV (reference sequence). The chain combines TRBV27 with TRBJ2-7; D remains ambiguous. This TCR derives from a man aged 18 to 30 in good health and CMV-seronegative. Source material: PBMCs. As DNA, the CDR3 is TGTGCCAGCAGTTTAATCTCCCACCCGGACGAGCAGTACTTC. It is translated as CASSLISHPDEQYF.